Below, 27 T cell receptor beta chains from the same sample are listed, as sequenced in a study of cytomegalovirus exposure and HLA in healthy donors. The table came from immunoSEQ multiplex PCR; TCRdb's copy has only in-frame clones and leaves some out. Here the sample spans about 150,000 clones, more than 70% being singletons. The sample taken for sequencing was PBMCs. Source of these receptors: a young man in good health and CMV-seronegative.

This sequence joins TRBV6-1 and TRBJ2-7; 7 bases fit TRBD2. J lost 12 bases, V lost 2 bases, and 16 bases had no gene match. In germline, CDR1 is MNHNS, CDR2 SASEGT. This CDR3 has 15 amino acids. The CDR3 DNA sequence: TGTGCCAGCAGTGAAAGGCTAGCGGCCAATAGTGGGGGGTACGTC. Translating gives CASSERLAANSGGYV.

Concerning this clone: One end of the junction is discordant with germline, which a read error may explain. The rearrangement joins TRBV25-1 to TRBJ1-1, with a tentative D call TRBD1 (5 bases). Germline V gene data show CDR1 as MGHDK and CDR2 as SYGVNS. The CDR3 totals 14 residues. The DNA of the CDR3 is TGTGCCAGCAGTGAATCCTGGACAAACACCGAAGCTTTCTTT. Translated, it gives CASSESWTNTEAFF.

The rearrangement joins TRBV27 to TRBJ2-3; 12 bases match TRBD2. CDR3 length equals 17 residues. V shed 6 bases and J 0 bases; nucleotides not matched to a gene: 7. Per the germline V gene, CDR1 is MNHEY and CDR2 is SMNVEV (reference sequence). CDR3 amino acids: CASSLLGTSGSTDTQYF. In nucleotides, the CDR3 is TGTGCCAGCAGCCTACTCGGGACTAGCGGGAGCACAGATACGCAGTATTTT.

The chain carries TRBV11-1 and TRBJ2-3; D gene unclear. Between the trimmed V and J ends, which lost 6 bases and 4 bases, there was a span of 11 bases. The CDR3 totals 13 residues. The germline V gene has CDR1 SGHAT and CDR2 FQDESV (reference sequence). CDR3 sequence reads: CASSRDSADTQYF. DNA for the CDR3: TGTGCCAGCAGTCGCGACTCCGCAGATACGCAGTATTTT.

This clone turned up a few times. The chain recombines TRBV6-1 with TRBJ1-5, with D possibly being TRBD1 (5 bases). Trimming cost V 8 bases and J 5 bases, with 10 bases left between them. This CDR3 comprises 12 residues. Germline assignment: CDR1 MNHNS and CDR2 SASEGT. DNA of the CDR3: TGTGCCAGCCTCCAGGGATATCAGCCCCAGCATTTT. It codes for CASLQGYQPQHF.

The genes are TRBV6-5 and TRBJ2-1; 7 bases are a match to TRBD1. J was trimmed by 6 bases and V by 4 bases; bases with no gene match: 9. The CDR3 covers 15 residues. Germline CDR1 and CDR2: MNHEY and SVGAGI. CDR3 region: CASSSMAGGSNEQFF. The CDR3 DNA reads TGTGCCAGCAGTTCTATGGCAGGGGGAAGCAATGAGCAGTTCTTC.

This chain uses TRBV5-1 with TRBJ2-5; D is unclear. This CDR3 is 14 amino acids long. V was cut by 2 bases and J by 5 bases, with 13 bases left in between. CDR1 and CDR2 from the germline V gene are SGHRS and YFSETQ. The CDR3 loop reads CASSFYMMRETQYF. The CDR3 coding sequence is TGCGCCAGCAGCTTCTATATGATGAGGGAGACCCAGTACTTC. Drawing the rest from reference TRBV5-1 and TRBJ2-5, the complete variable domain is KAGVTQTPRYLIKTRGQQVTLSCSPISGHRSVSWYQQTPGQGLQFLFEYFSETQRNKGNFPGRFSGRQFSNSRSEMNVSTLELGDSALYLCASSFYMMRETQYFGPGTRLLVL.

The rearrangement joins TRBV5-1 to TRBJ2-1; 13 positions agree with TRBD2. The CDR3 is 13 residues long. The V gene end was trimmed by 0 bases and the J gene end by 12 bases; junction bases not matched to a gene: 0. Germline values: CDR1 SGHRS, CDR2 YFSETQ. The chain's CDR3 is CASSLGTSGGQFF. The CDR3 DNA reads TGCGCCAGCAGCTTGGGGACTAGCGGGGGGCAGTTCTTC.

The chain joins TRBV7-6 to TRBJ2-5; weak D call: TRBD2 (6 bases). Between the trimmed V and J ends, which lost 11 bases and 0 bases, there was a span of 16 bases. CDR3 length equals 14 residues. Germline-derived CDR1 and CDR2 are SGHVS and FNYEAQ. CDR3 sequence (DNA): TGTGCCTGGACCGAGTCGGGGGACCAAGAGACCCAGTACTTC. Its protein product is CAWTESGDQETQYF.

The chain is built from TRBV19 and TRBJ1-2, with no clear D. CDR1 is LNHDA, CDR2 SQIVND, per germline (reference sequence). This CDR3 has 12 amino acids. V lost 0 bases, J lost 8 bases, and 7 bases lay in between. CDR3 bases: TGTGCCAGTAGTATAGATCTTCGGGGCTACACCTTC. This encodes CASSIDLRGYTF. Full variable domain (rest looked up from reference TRBV19 and TRBJ1-2): DGGITQSPKYLFRKEGQNVTLSCEQNLNHDAMYWYRQDPGQGLRLIYYSQIVNDFQKGDIAEGYSVSREKKESFPLTVTSAQKNPTAFYLCASSIDLRGYTFGSGTRLTVV.

This chain connects TRBV6-1 to TRBJ2-7; 8 nucleotides match TRBD2. V dropped 3 bases and J dropped 0; count of bases not matched to a gene: 4. CDR1 and CDR2 (germline): MNHNS, SASEGT. CDR3 length: 15 residues. The DNA of the CDR3 is TGTGCCAGCAGTGATTGGCGGGAGGACTCCTACGAGCAGTACGTC. It codes for CASSDWREDSYEQYV.

Details on this clone: Other DNA sequences in the sample encode the same CDR3. The chain has TRBV5-1 and TRBJ2-7; 10 positions agree with TRBD2. There are 14 residues in the CDR3. Germline V CDR1 and CDR2: SGHRS, YFSETQ. V gave up 0 bases and J gave up 3 bases; unmatched junction bases: 0. This CDR3 is CASSLASGSYEQYF. The CDR3 nucleotides are TGCGCCAGCAGCTTGGCTAGCGGGAGCTACGAGCAGTACTTC.

The genes are TRBV13 and TRBJ1-5; 9 bases are shared with TRBD1. The J segment lost 7 bases and the V segment lost 4 bases, leaving 11 bases of the junction unmatched. Germline V gives CDR1 PRHDT, CDR2 FYEKMQ (reference sequence). The CDR3 runs 16 residues. In DNA, the CDR3 is TGTGCCAGCAGCTCTCGGGACAGGGAACTTGGGCAGCCCCAGCATTTT. The encoded protein is CASSSRDRELGQPQHF.

The V gene is TRBV6-5, the J gene TRBJ2-2; 9 bases align to TRBD2. Germline CDR1 is MNHEY and CDR2 is SVGAGI. The CDR3 extends over 15 amino acids. V was pared by 5 bases and J by 6 bases, with 7 bases of the junction left unmatched. CDR3 bases: TGTGCCAGCAGTCCCTCCGGCGGGGGGGCCGGGGAGCTGTTTTTT. Protein: CASSPSGGGAGELFF.

The chain uses TRBV18 and TRBJ2-7; D gene uncertain. V was pared by 1 base and J by 6 bases, with 16 bases between. From germline, CDR1 is KGHSH and CDR2 LQKENI. The CDR3 is made up of 15 amino acids. The DNA of the CDR3 is TGTGCCAGCTCACCACGCGCTGACTTTCGGTCCGAGCAGTACTTC. Its translation: CASSPRADFRSEQYF.

The J gene is TRBJ1-2, the V gene TRBV5-1; no firm D call. CDR1 and CDR2 from the germline V gene are SGHRS and YFSETQ. The CDR3 loop spans 16 amino acids. V was cut by 1 base and J by 8 bases, with 21 bases left in between. CDR3 DNA: TGCGCCAGCAGCTTGATCGCGGGCCCCGGCCGGAAGGGCTACACCTTC. Protein: CASSLIAGPGRKGYTF.

The rearrangement joins TRBV6-1 to TRBJ2-1; D perhaps matches TRBD1 (6 bases). The germline V gene has CDR1 MNHNS and CDR2 SASEGT. The CDR3 has 15 amino acids. V gave up 6 bases and J gave up 2 bases, with 14 bases separating them. The CDR3 loop is CASRAGTRTYNEQFF. In nucleotides, the CDR3 is TGTGCCAGCAGAGCCGGGACAAGGACCTACAATGAGCAGTTCTTC.

This chain joins TRBV5-1 and TRBJ2-1, with 12 bases matching TRBD2. The CDR3 is 15 amino acids. Germline CDR1 and CDR2: SGHRS and YFSETQ. After removal of 3 bases from V and 6 bases from J, the junction contained 4 bases not matched to a gene. The CDR3 loop reads CASSSASGRGNEQFF. The CDR3 bases are TGCGCCAGCAGCTCCGCTAGCGGGAGGGGCAATGAGCAGTTCTTC.

The V call is TRBV6-5, the J call TRBJ1-2, with D possibly matching TRBD1 (5 bases). CDR3 length: 14 amino acids. Germline V CDR1 and CDR2: MNHEY, SVGAGI. V was pared by 7 bases and J by 4 bases, with 16 bases between. This CDR3 is CASNPEGYGYGYTF. The DNA of the CDR3 is TGTGCCAGCAACCCGGAGGGGTATGGCTATGGCTACACCTTC.

J is TRBJ2-4 and V is TRBV5-1; 11 bases are a match to TRBD1. There are 19 residues in the CDR3. Germline lookup yields CDR1 SGHRS and CDR2 YFSETQ. Germline trimming cut 2 bases from V and 0 bases from J; bases unmatched to any gene: 10. The CDR3 sequence is CASSLPGTGGILAKNIQYF. The CDR3 nucleotides read TGCGCCAGCAGCTTACCCGGGACAGGGGGGATTCTAGCCAAAAACATTCAGTACTTC. The whole variable domain, remainder taken from reference TRBV5-1 and TRBJ2-4, is KAGVTQTPRYLIKTRGQQVTLSCSPISGHRSVSWYQQTPGQGLQFLFEYFSETQRNKGNFPGRFSGRQFSNSRSEMNVSTLELGDSALYLCASSLPGTGGILAKNIQYFGAGTRLSVL.

This sequence joins TRBV27 and TRBJ2-6; no clear D. The germline gives CDR1 MNHEY, CDR2 SMNVEV (reference sequence). The CDR3 runs 15 residues. Trimming took off 4 bases at V and 4 bases at J, with 11 bases between the two ends. The CDR3: CASSSKLYGANVLTF. As DNA, the CDR3 is TGTGCCAGCAGTTCAAAACTGTACGGGGCCAACGTCCTGACTTTC.

This sequence joins TRBV5-4 and TRBJ1-1, with TRBD1 matching 8 bases. From germline, CDR1 is SGHNT and CDR2 YYREEE (reference sequence). V lost 4 bases to trimming and J lost 3 bases; unmatched junction nucleotides: 14. The CDR3 consists of 17 residues. CDR3 DNA sequence: TGTGCCAGCAGCGCAGGACAGGGTATCATGTTTGACACTGAAGCTTTCTTT. This gives the protein CASSAGQGIMFDTEAFF. The full variable domain, rest sourced from reference TRBV5-4 and TRBJ1-1, is ETGVTQSPTHLIKTRGQQVTLRCSSQSGHNTVSWYQQALGQGPQFIFQYYREEENGRGNFPPRFSGLQFPNYSSELNVNALELDDSALYLCASSAGQGIMFDTEAFFGQGTRLTVV.

The chain joins TRBV19 to TRBJ2-1, with 11 positions matching TRBD2. The CDR3 length is 14 residues. Germline lookup yields CDR1 LNHDA and CDR2 SQIVND (reference sequence). The trim removed 8 bases at V and 7 bases at J, leaving 7 bases unmatched. This CDR3 reads CASAVAGGHNEQFF. For the CDR3, the DNA is TGTGCCAGTGCGGTAGCGGGGGGGCATAATGAGCAGTTCTTC. The whole variable domain, filled in from reference TRBV19 and TRBJ2-1, reads DGGITQSPKYLFRKEGQNVTLSCEQNLNHDAMYWYRQDPGQGLRLIYYSQIVNDFQKGDIAEGYSVSREKKESFPLTVTSAQKNPTAFYLCASAVAGGHNEQFFGPGTRLTVL.

The chain has TRBV7-2 and TRBJ2-7, with D tentatively TRBD1 (5 bases). The CDR3 extends over 14 amino acids. Germline V gene lookup returns CDR1 SGHTA and CDR2 FQGNSA. Trimming removed 5 bases from V and 3 bases from J, with 14 bases in between. The DNA for the CDR3 is TGTGCCAGCAGCCCTGCTTGGCAGGGCTACGAGCAGTACTTC. Translating it yields CASSPAWQGYEQYF.

This rearrangement joins TRBV23-1 to TRBJ1-5, with a tentative D call TRBD1 (5 bases). TRBV23-1 is an open reading frame, and its role is uncertain. Deletions cut 1 base from V and 0 bases from J, with 7 bases between. The CDR3 covers 15 residues. The CDR3: CASSQLGVSNQPQHF. The CDR3 nucleotides are TGCGCCAGCAGTCAATTAGGGGTTAGCAATCAGCCCCAGCATTTT.

A single count supports this clone. The chain couples TRBV6-5 to TRBJ1-2; TRBD1 matches 10 bases. From germline, CDR1 is MNHEY and CDR2 SVGAGI. With V trimmed by 8 bases and J by 3 bases, 0 bases remained unmatched. The CDR3 sequence is 12 residues long. The CDR3 bases are TGTGCCAGCGGGACAGGGGACTATGGCTACACCTTC. Amino acid sequence: CASGTGDYGYTF.

This clone appeared a few times. The chain employs TRBV2 and TRBJ2-7; 10 positions match TRBD1. The V gene end was trimmed by 6 bases and the J gene end by 4 bases; junction bases not matched to a gene: 9. Germline CDR1 SNHLY, CDR2 FYNNEI. The CDR3 is 15 amino acids. CDR3 DNA: TGTGCCAGCAGCCCCCTAGGACAGGGGGGGTACGAGCAGTACTTC. This sequence encodes CASSPLGQGGYEQYF.